This is a list of T cell receptor beta chains from one sample in a study of blood T cell repertoires in COVID-19. Only in-frame clones appear in the TCRdb table, and some are missing; sequencing was by immunoSEQ multiplex PCR. The sample gives around 280,000 clones, 85% to 90% of which show up once; about 1.8% is in the top ten. Sequenced material: PBMCs or T cells enriched from blood (not recorded which). These TCRs come from a woman aged 18-29 years with acute COVID-19. Each CDR3 is given with its conserved first and last residue. The order of the fields is CDR3 length, J gene, D gene, clone size, V gene, CDR3 protein, CDR3 DNA. The D gene is left open where the match is weak. The size of a clone is reported for some rows only, either as once, few or many, or as a class for expanded clones.

CDR3 length: 16; J gene: TRBJ1-6; D gene: -; clone size: -; V gene: TRBV7-2; CDR3 protein: CASSASLVGYNSPLHF; CDR3 DNA: TGTGCCAGCAGCGCCTCTCTCGTCGGGTATAATTCACCCCTCCACTTT
CDR3 length: 15; J gene: TRBJ1-5; D gene: -; clone size: -; V gene: TRBV7-2; CDR3 protein: CASSWGVYSNQPQHF; CDR3 DNA: TGTGCCAGCAGCTGGGGGGTTTATAGCAATCAGCCCCAGCATTTT
CDR3 length: 15; J gene: TRBJ1-5; D gene: TRBD1; clone size: -; V gene: TRBV19; CDR3 protein: CASRPMDRNNQPQHF; CDR3 DNA: TGTGCCAGTAGACCAATGGACAGGAACAATCAGCCCCAGCATTTT
CDR3 length: 16; J gene: TRBJ2-5; D gene: -; clone size: -; V gene: TRBV4-1; CDR3 protein: CASSQVSSIYGETQYF; CDR3 DNA: TGCGCCAGCAGCCAAGTGTCGTCGATCTACGGAGAGACCCAGTACTTC
CDR3 length: 18; J gene: TRBJ1-5; D gene: TRBD1; clone size: -; V gene: TRBV19; CDR3 protein: CASSTPGTGGVGNQPQHF; CDR3 DNA: TGTGCCAGTAGTACCCCCGGGACAGGGGGTGTCGGCAATCAGCCCCAGCATTTT
CDR3 length: 17; J gene: TRBJ2-2; D gene: TRBD2; clone size: -; V gene: TRBV5-1; CDR3 protein: CASSLGSGTPNTGELFF; CDR3 DNA: TGCGCCAGCAGCTTGGGAAGCGGGACCCCGAACACCGGGGAGCTGTTTTTT
CDR3 length: 16; J gene: TRBJ1-2; D gene: TRBD1; clone size: -; V gene: TRBV10-3; CDR3 protein: CAISENTGTGGGGYTF; CDR3 DNA: TGTGCCATCAGTGAGAACACCGGGACAGGGGGTGGGGGCTACACCTTC
CDR3 length: 15; J gene: TRBJ2-5; D gene: TRBD2; clone size: -; V gene: TRBV7-2; CDR3 protein: CASSLTSGRMETQYF; CDR3 DNA: TGTGCCAGCAGCTTAACTAGCGGGAGGATGGAGACCCAGTACTTC
CDR3 length: 15; J gene: TRBJ2-2; D gene: -; clone size: few; V gene: TRBV28; CDR3 protein: CASSFDRQNTGELFF; CDR3 DNA: TGTGCCAGCAGTTTCGACCGACAGAACACCGGGGAGCTGTTTTTT
CDR3 length: 13; J gene: TRBJ1-3; D gene: -; clone size: -; V gene: TRBV2; CDR3 protein: CASSEALTGTIYF; CDR3 DNA: TGTGCCAGCAGTGAAGCGCTTACAGGCACCATATATTTT
CDR3 length: 15; J gene: TRBJ1-2; D gene: -; clone size: -; V gene: TRBV5-6; CDR3 protein: CASRGRGTLNYGYTF; CDR3 DNA: TGTGCCAGCAGGGGGCGGGGGACCCTTAACTATGGCTACACCTTC
CDR3 length: 15; J gene: TRBJ2-1; D gene: -; clone size: -; V gene: TRBV15; CDR3 protein: CATSRTLTQETEQFF; CDR3 DNA: TGTGCCACCAGCAGGACTCTAACACAGGAAACTGAGCAGTTCTTC
CDR3 length: 14; J gene: TRBJ1-5; D gene: -; clone size: once; V gene: TRBV16; CDR3 protein: CASSQQGSNQPQHF; CDR3 DNA: TGTGCCAGCAGCCAACAGGGTAGCAATCAGCCCCAGCATTTT
CDR3 length: 15; J gene: TRBJ2-7; D gene: TRBD2; clone size: -; V gene: TRBV6-5; CDR3 protein: CASSSSAGLAGEQYF; CDR3 DNA: TGTGCCAGCAGTTCGTCTGCGGGACTAGCGGGAGAGCAGTACTTC
CDR3 length: 14; J gene: TRBJ1-1; D gene: -; clone size: once; V gene: TRBV6-5; CDR3 protein: CASKSGGLNTEAFF; CDR3 DNA: TGTGCCAGCAAAAGTGGCGGGTTGAACACTGAAGCTTTCTTT
CDR3 length: 17; J gene: TRBJ2-1; D gene: TRBD2; clone size: -; V gene: TRBV6-2/TRBV6-3; CDR3 protein: CASSPTTLAGVTVEQFF; CDR3 DNA: TGTGCCAGCAGCCCTACAACGCTAGCGGGAGTCACGGTTGAGCAGTTCTTC
CDR3 length: 15; J gene: TRBJ2-1; D gene: -; clone size: -; V gene: TRBV7-9; CDR3 protein: CASSLVSGLLNEQFF; CDR3 DNA: TGTGCCAGCAGCTTAGTTTCGGGACTTCTCAATGAGCAGTTCTTC
CDR3 length: 15; J gene: TRBJ2-7; D gene: -; clone size: -; V gene: TRBV5-1; CDR3 protein: CASSLDTPSSYEQYF; CDR3 DNA: TGCGCCAGCAGTTTAGACACGCCAAGCTCCTACGAGCAGTACTTC
CDR3 length: 16; J gene: TRBJ2-3; D gene: TRBD2; clone size: -; V gene: TRBV4-1; CDR3 protein: CASSQYGTSGSDTQYF; CDR3 DNA: TGCGCCAGCAGCCAATATGGGACTAGCGGGTCAGATACGCAGTATTTT
CDR3 length: 15; J gene: TRBJ1-4; D gene: -; clone size: -; V gene: TRBV5-1; CDR3 protein: CASSLMTGSSEKLFF; CDR3 DNA: TGCGCCAGCAGCCTAATGACAGGCTCTAGTGAAAAACTGTTTTTT
CDR3 length: 11; J gene: TRBJ2-5; D gene: -; clone size: -; V gene: TRBV12-3/TRBV12-4; CDR3 protein: CASSLQGTQYF; CDR3 DNA: TGTGCCAGCAGCTTACAGGGGACCCAGTACTTC
CDR3 length: 17; J gene: TRBJ1-2; D gene: -; clone size: -; V gene: TRBV19; CDR3 protein: CASSPILLGIRKNGYTF; CDR3 DNA: TGTGCCAGTAGTCCCATACTCCTCGGGATACGGAAAAATGGCTACACCTTC
CDR3 length: 12; J gene: TRBJ2-1; D gene: TRBD1; clone size: -; V gene: TRBV27; CDR3 protein: CASSLSGGGQFF; CDR3 DNA: TGTGCCAGCAGTCTCTCAGGGGGCGGTCAGTTCTTC
CDR3 length: 12; J gene: TRBJ2-7; D gene: TRBD1; clone size: -; V gene: TRBV6-2/TRBV6-3; CDR3 protein: CASSYARDRPLF; CDR3 DNA: TGTGCCAGCAGTTACGCCAGGGACAGACCTCTCTTC
CDR3 length: 16; J gene: TRBJ2-5; D gene: -; clone size: -; V gene: TRBV18; CDR3 protein: CASSPAGILSQETQYF; CDR3 DNA: TGTGCCAGCTCACCAGCCGGGATCTTGTCCCAAGAGACCCAGTACTTC
CDR3 length: 18; J gene: TRBJ2-5; D gene: TRBD2; clone size: -; V gene: TRBV2; CDR3 protein: CASSERRTSGRGQETQYF; CDR3 DNA: TGTGCCAGCAGTGAGAGAAGGACTAGCGGGAGGGGCCAAGAGACCCAGTACTTC
CDR3 length: 16; J gene: TRBJ2-2; D gene: TRBD1; clone size: -; V gene: TRBV5-1; CDR3 protein: CASSFATGGNTGELFF; CDR3 DNA: TGCGCCAGCAGCTTTGCGACAGGGGGGAACACCGGGGAGCTGTTTTTT
CDR3 length: 15; J gene: TRBJ2-7; D gene: -; clone size: few; V gene: TRBV27; CDR3 protein: CASSLLALSSYEQYF; CDR3 DNA: TGTGCCAGCAGTTTATTAGCGTTGAGCTCCTACGAGCAGTACTTC
CDR3 length: 17; J gene: TRBJ2-1; D gene: -; clone size: -; V gene: TRBV15; CDR3 protein: CATSRDWATSSYNEQFF; CDR3 DNA: TGTGCCACCAGCAGAGATTGGGCCACCTCTTCCTACAATGAGCAGTTCTTC
CDR3 length: 14; J gene: TRBJ2-3; D gene: -; clone size: once; V gene: TRBV24-1; CDR3 protein: CATSQSGGPDTQYF; CDR3 DNA: TGTGCCACCAGTCAATCGGGGGGCCCAGATACGCAGTATTTT
CDR3 length: 14; J gene: TRBJ1-2; D gene: -; clone size: -; V gene: TRBV4-3; CDR3 protein: CASSQARLNYGYTF; CDR3 DNA: TGCGCCAGCAGCCAGGCCCGTCTTAACTATGGCTACACCTTC
CDR3 length: 13; J gene: TRBJ1-1; D gene: -; clone size: -; V gene: TRBV29-1; CDR3 protein: CSVVLQNKGEAFF; CDR3 DNA: TGCAGCGTTGTTTTACAGAATAAAGGAGAAGCTTTCTTT
CDR3 length: 22; J gene: TRBJ2-2; D gene: TRBD2; clone size: -; V gene: TRBV6-8; CDR3 protein: CASSYPTEGPEKVAGHTGELFF; CDR3 DNA: TGTGCCAGCAGTTACCCAACTGAGGGCCCCGAAAAGGTAGCGGGACACACCGGGGAGCTGTTTTTT
CDR3 length: 17; J gene: TRBJ2-1; D gene: TRBD2; clone size: once; V gene: TRBV27; CDR3 protein: CASKWGETSGRRGEQFF; CDR3 DNA: TGTGCCAGCAAATGGGGGGAAACTAGCGGGAGAAGAGGTGAGCAGTTCTTC
CDR3 length: 16; J gene: TRBJ2-1; D gene: -; clone size: -; V gene: TRBV5-6; CDR3 protein: CASSLLIAALGNEQFF; CDR3 DNA: TGTGCCAGCAGCTTGTTGATAGCGGCTTTGGGGAATGAGCAGTTCTTC
CDR3 length: 13; J gene: TRBJ2-2; D gene: -; clone size: -; V gene: TRBV7-9; CDR3 protein: CASSWSGTGELFF; CDR3 DNA: TGTGCCAGCAGCTGGTCGGGGACCGGGGAGCTGTTTTTT
CDR3 length: 14; J gene: TRBJ2-1; D gene: -; clone size: -; V gene: TRBV7-9; CDR3 protein: CASSLGDRWNEQFF; CDR3 DNA: TGTGCCAGCAGCTTAGGAGACAGGTGGAATGAGCAGTTCTTC
CDR3 length: 16; J gene: TRBJ2-7; D gene: TRBD2; clone size: once; V gene: TRBV4-2; CDR3 protein: CASSLEPAGGYHEQYF; CDR3 DNA: TGTGCCAGCAGCCTCGAGCCAGCGGGAGGTTACCACGAGCAGTACTTC
CDR3 length: 16; J gene: TRBJ2-1; D gene: TRBD2; clone size: -; V gene: TRBV6-6; CDR3 protein: CASSRGTSGPYNEQFF; CDR3 DNA: TGTGCCAGCAGTCGCGGGACTAGCGGGCCATACAATGAGCAGTTCTTC
CDR3 length: 18; J gene: TRBJ2-7; D gene: TRBD2; clone size: -; V gene: TRBV4-2; CDR3 protein: CASSQDKVVAGGPYEQYF; CDR3 DNA: TGTGCCAGCAGCCAAGATAAGGTGGTGGCGGGAGGGCCCTACGAGCAGTACTTC
CDR3 length: 18; J gene: TRBJ1-3; D gene: -; clone size: -; V gene: TRBV11-2; CDR3 protein: CASSLEHRLSLSGNTIYF; CDR3 DNA: TGTGCCAGCAGCTTAGAGCACAGATTATCTCTCTCTGGAAACACCATATATTTT
CDR3 length: 12; J gene: TRBJ1-1; D gene: TRBD1; clone size: -; V gene: TRBV23-1; CDR3 protein: CASDGRDRQAFF; CDR3 DNA: TGCGCCAGCGACGGGAGGGACAGACAAGCTTTCTTT
CDR3 length: 14; J gene: TRBJ1-5; D gene: -; clone size: -; V gene: TRBV24-1; CDR3 protein: CATYQGYSNQPQHF; CDR3 DNA: TGTGCCACCTACCAGGGTTATAGCAATCAGCCCCAGCATTTT
CDR3 length: 15; J gene: TRBJ2-7; D gene: TRBD1; clone size: -; V gene: TRBV5-6; CDR3 protein: CASSQRQGDPYEQYF; CDR3 DNA: TGTGCCAGCAGCCAGAGACAGGGGGACCCCTACGAGCAGTACTTC
CDR3 length: 15; J gene: TRBJ1-1; D gene: -; clone size: -; V gene: TRBV25-1; CDR3 protein: CASSEQGLGIAEAFF; CDR3 DNA: TGTGCCAGCAGTGAACAGGGGCTGGGGATCGCTGAAGCTTTCTTT
CDR3 length: 14; J gene: TRBJ2-7; D gene: TRBD2; clone size: -; V gene: TRBV18; CDR3 protein: CASSPGLGVDQQYF; CDR3 DNA: TGTGCCAGCTCACCCGGACTAGGAGTTGACCAGCAGTACTTC
CDR3 length: 15; J gene: TRBJ2-1; D gene: TRBD2; clone size: -; V gene: TRBV5-1; CDR3 protein: CASSLISGSYNEQFF; CDR3 DNA: TGCGCCAGCAGCTTGATTAGCGGGTCCTACAATGAGCAGTTCTTC
CDR3 length: 15; J gene: TRBJ1-1; D gene: TRBD1; clone size: -; V gene: TRBV10-1; CDR3 protein: CASSESRTGLTEAFF; CDR3 DNA: TGCGCCAGCAGTGAGTCGAGGACAGGGTTGACTGAAGCTTTCTTT
CDR3 length: 14; J gene: TRBJ2-5; D gene: -; clone size: once; V gene: TRBV5-8; CDR3 protein: CASTWGEYQETQYF; CDR3 DNA: TGTGCCAGCACCTGGGGGGAGTACCAAGAGACCCAGTACTTC
CDR3 length: 14; J gene: TRBJ2-7; D gene: TRBD2; clone size: -; V gene: TRBV2; CDR3 protein: CASRRLAGEGEQYF; CDR3 DNA: TGTGCCAGCAGAAGACTAGCGGGAGAGGGAGAGCAGTACTTC
CDR3 length: 14; J gene: TRBJ1-1; D gene: TRBD1; clone size: -; V gene: TRBV6-5; CDR3 protein: CASRRTGVNTEAFF; CDR3 DNA: TGTGCCAGCAGGCGAACAGGGGTGAACACTGAAGCTTTCTTT